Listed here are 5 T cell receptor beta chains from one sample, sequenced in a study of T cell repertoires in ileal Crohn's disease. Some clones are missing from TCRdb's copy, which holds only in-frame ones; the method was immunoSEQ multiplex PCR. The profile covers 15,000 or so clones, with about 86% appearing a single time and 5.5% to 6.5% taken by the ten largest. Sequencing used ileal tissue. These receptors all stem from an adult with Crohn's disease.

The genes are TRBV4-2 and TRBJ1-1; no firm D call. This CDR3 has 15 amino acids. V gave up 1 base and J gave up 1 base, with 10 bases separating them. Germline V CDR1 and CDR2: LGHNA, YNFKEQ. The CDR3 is CASSQGAAGNTEAFF. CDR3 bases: TGTGCCAGCAGCCAAGGGGCAGCAGGGAACACTGAAGCTTTCTTT.

The CDR3 DNA reads TGTGCCAGCAGTTATTCAGGGTTTTACGAGCAGTACTTC. It codes for CASSYSGFYEQYF. The gene calls are TRBV6-6 and TRBJ2-7; maybe TRBD1 (5 bases). The CDR3 is 13 amino acids. The V and J ends lost 3 bases and 4 bases respectively, with 10 bases between them. In germline, CDR1 is MNHNY, CDR2 SVGAGI (reference sequence).

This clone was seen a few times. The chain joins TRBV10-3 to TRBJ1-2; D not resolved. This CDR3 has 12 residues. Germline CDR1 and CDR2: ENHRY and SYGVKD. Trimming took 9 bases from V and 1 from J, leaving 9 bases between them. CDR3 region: CAILSVNYGYTF. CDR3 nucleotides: TGTGCCATTCTGTCAGTTAACTATGGCTACACCTTC.

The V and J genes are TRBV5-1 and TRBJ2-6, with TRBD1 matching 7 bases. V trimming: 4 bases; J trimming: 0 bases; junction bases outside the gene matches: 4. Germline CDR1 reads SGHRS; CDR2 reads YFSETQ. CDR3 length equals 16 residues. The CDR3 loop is CASSTGQTSGANVLTF. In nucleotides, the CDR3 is TGCGCCAGCAGCACGGGACAGACCTCTGGGGCCAACGTCCTGACTTTC.

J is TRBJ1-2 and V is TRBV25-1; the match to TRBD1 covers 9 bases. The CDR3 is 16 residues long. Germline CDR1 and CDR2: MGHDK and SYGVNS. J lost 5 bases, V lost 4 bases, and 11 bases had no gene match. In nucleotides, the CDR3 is TGTGCCAGCAGTGGGGGACAGGGACTCCTTAGTTATGGCTACACCTTC. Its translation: CASSGGQGLLSYGYTF.